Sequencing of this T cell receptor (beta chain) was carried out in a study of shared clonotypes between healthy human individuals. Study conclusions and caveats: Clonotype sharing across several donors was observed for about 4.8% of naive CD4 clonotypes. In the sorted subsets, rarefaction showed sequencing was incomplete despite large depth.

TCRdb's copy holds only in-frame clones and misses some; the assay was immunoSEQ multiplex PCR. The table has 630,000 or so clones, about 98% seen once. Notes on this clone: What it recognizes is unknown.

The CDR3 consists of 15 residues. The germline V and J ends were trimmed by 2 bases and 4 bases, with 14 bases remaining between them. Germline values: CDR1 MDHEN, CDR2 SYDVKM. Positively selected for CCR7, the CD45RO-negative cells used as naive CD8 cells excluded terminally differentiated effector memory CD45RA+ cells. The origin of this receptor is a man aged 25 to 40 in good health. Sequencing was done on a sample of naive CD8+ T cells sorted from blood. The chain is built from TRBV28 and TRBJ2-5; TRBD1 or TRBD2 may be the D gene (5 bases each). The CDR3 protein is CASSLGQGVRETQYF. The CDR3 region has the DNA TGTGCCAGCAGTTTAGGGCAGGGAGTGCGAGAGACCCAGTACTTC.